This is a list of T cell receptor beta chains from one sample in a study of cytomegalovirus exposure and HLA in healthy donors. This table comes from immunoSEQ multiplex PCR, and its TCRdb copy is limited to in-frame clones, with some not included. The repertoire holds approximately 170,000 clones, with 65% to 85% as singletons. Material: PBMCs. All receptors derive from a woman aged 18 to 35 in good health and CMV-seronegative. The CDR3 runs from the conserved cysteine through the conserved F or W. Each record gives: CDR3 length, clone size, J gene, D gene, V gene, CDR3 DNA, CDR3 protein. The D gene is left open where the match is weak. For some rows the clone size is stated as once, few or many, or as a class when expanded; others skip it.

>13|once|TRBJ1-4|TRBD1|TRBV29-1
TGCAGCGCCGCCGGGACAGCAAATGAAAAACTGTTTTTT
CSAAGTANEKLFF
>14|once|TRBJ1-1|NA|TRBV2
TGTGCCAGCAGCAGGACAGACGAGAACACTGAAGCTTTCTTT
CASSRTDENTEAFF
>16|NA|TRBJ2-4|TRBD1|TRBV9
TGTGCCAGCAGCGCACAGGGGTTGGGCGACAAAAACATTCAGTACTTC
CASSAQGLGDKNIQYF
>14|NA|TRBJ2-7|NA|TRBV25-1
TGTGCCAGCAGTCTGGACATAGCCGGGTACGAGCAGTACTTC
CASSLDIAGYEQYF
>16|NA|TRBJ2-3|NA|TRBV28
TGTGCCAGCAGTTTCTTAGGGGGTAGGCGGACAGATACGCAGTATTTT
CASSFLGGRRTDTQYF
>14|NA|TRBJ2-5|NA|TRBV4-3
TGCGCCAGCAGCCAAGATAGAAGCCAAGAGACCCAGTACTTC
CASSQDRSQETQYF
>18|NA|TRBJ1-1|NA|TRBV28
TGTGCCAGCAGTTCACCCTGGGCGAGCTCCGCGAGAGACACTGAAGCTTTCTTT
CASSSPWASSARDTEAFF
>19|NA|TRBJ2-3|NA|TRBV7-9
TGTGCCAGCGGCTCGGAGCCGGGTGTCGCGCGGGGGCCGGGGGATACGCAGTATTTT
CASGSEPGVARGPGDTQYF
>13|NA|TRBJ1-2|NA|TRBV12-2
TGTGCAAGTCGCCCCGAGGACAGTCGCGGCTACACCTTC
CASRPEDSRGYTF
>18|NA|TRBJ2-6|TRBD1|TRBV11-3
TGTGCCAGCAGCTGCGGACAGGAGCCTTGCTCTGGGGCCAACGTCCTGACTTTC
CASSCGQEPCSGANVLTF
>15|NA|TRBJ2-3|NA|TRBV4-2
TGTGCCAGCAGCCAAGCAAGTACCAGAGGGGATACGCAGTATTTT
CASSQASTRGDTQYF
>15|few|TRBJ1-1|NA|TRBV7-9
TGTGCCGGTAAATCAAGGAGGGACTTGAACACTGAAGCTTTCTTT
CAGKSRRDLNTEAFF
>16|once|TRBJ2-7|TRBD1|TRBV28
TGTGCCAGCAGTAACTCCTGGGCGGACAGGGCGGTCGAGCAGTACTTC
CASSNSWADRAVEQYF
>16|NA|TRBJ1-2|TRBD1|TRBV5-1
TGCGCCAGCAGCCCGAGGGACAGTTCGAACCTCTATGGCTACACCTTC
CASSPRDSSNLYGYTF
>13|NA|TRBJ1-1|NA|TRBV30
TGTGCCTGGAGTGTAGATAGGGGGACTGAAGCTTTCTTT
CAWSVDRGTEAFF
>17|NA|TRBJ2-5|TRBD2|TRBV5-1
TGCGCCAGCAGCTTGAGTAATAGCGGGGGGCGAGGAGAGACCCAGTACTTC
CASSLSNSGGRGETQYF
>14|once|TRBJ2-1|TRBD2|TRBV6-4
TGTGCCAGCAGCGTATCTAGCGGGTACAATGAGCAGTTCTTC
CASSVSSGYNEQFF
>14|NA|TRBJ2-7|TRBD2|TRBV6-1
TGTGCCAGCAGTGCTAGCGGGAGTATCCACGAGCAGTACTTC
CASSASGSIHEQYF
>15|NA|TRBJ1-5|TRBD1|TRBV27
TGTGCCAGCAGTTTACGACAGGGAGGCAATCAGCCCCAGCATTTT
CASSLRQGGNQPQHF
>15|once|TRBJ1-5|NA|TRBV28
TGTGCCAGCAGTTTAGGGCGGGGGTTCCGATTGCCCCAGCATTTT
CASSLGRGFRLPQHF
>13|once|TRBJ2-7|NA|TRBV11-2
TGTGCCAGCAGCTTACGGTCTTTCTCCGAGCAGTACTTC
CASSLRSFSEQYF
>15|once|TRBJ2-2|TRBD1|TRBV19
TGTGCCAGTAGTATTCAGGGGGCGGACACCGGGGAGCTGTTTTTT
CASSIQGADTGELFF
>14|NA|TRBJ2-1|TRBD1|TRBV7-9
TGTGCCAGCAGCACAGGGGGTTTTTACAATGAGCAGTTCTTC
CASSTGGFYNEQFF
>14|few|TRBJ1-1|TRBD1|TRBV5-1
TGCGCCAGCAGCTCGGGACAGACGAACACTGAAGCTTTCTTT
CASSSGQTNTEAFF
>15|once|TRBJ2-5|TRBD1|TRBV9
TGTGCCAGCAGCGTAGAGGGGGCCCACTCGGAGACCCAGTACTTC
CASSVEGAHSETQYF
>13|NA|TRBJ1-1|NA|TRBV19
TGTGCCAGTAGTATTGTAGGGACAAATACGGCTTTCTTT
CASSIVGTNTAFF
>13|few|TRBJ2-1|TRBD1|TRBV6-1
TGTGCCAGCTCCCGGGACAGGGTGAATGAGCAGTTCTTC
CASSRDRVNEQFF
>15|NA|TRBJ2-3|TRBD1|TRBV28
TGTGCCAGCAGTTTACCGGGACAGGGCACAGATACGCAGTATTTT
CASSLPGQGTDTQYF
>15|NA|TRBJ1-1|NA|TRBV7-6
TGTGCCAGCAGCTTACCTCCGGAGGGGTTGACTGAAGCTTTCTTT
CASSLPPEGLTEAFF
>14|NA|TRBJ1-1|NA|TRBV18
TGTGCCAGCTCACCAGCACCAGATAACACTGAAGCTTTCTTT
CASSPAPDNTEAFF
>14|NA|TRBJ1-1|NA|TRBV27
TGTGCCAGCAGTTCGCTCGACAGGTTGGCTGAAGCTTTCTTT
CASSSLDRLAEAFF
>16|NA|TRBJ2-2|TRBD1|TRBV7-3
TGTGCCAGCAGCTTTTCCGGACAGGGGGTCACCGGGGAGCTGTTTTTT
CASSFSGQGVTGELFF
>12|NA|TRBJ1-1|NA|TRBV29-1
TGCAGCGTTGAGGGGGGGGCTAATGAAGCTTTCTTT
CSVEGGANEAFF
>15|NA|TRBJ1-1|NA|TRBV28
TGTGCCAGCAGTGTAACGGACAGACTGAACACTGAAGCTTTCTTT
CASSVTDRLNTEAFF
>16|NA|TRBJ1-1|TRBD1|TRBV30
TGTGCCGGAAAGGGGGCGTCGAGTTCCATGAACACTGAAGCTTTCTTT
CAGKGASSSMNTEAFF
>14|once|TRBJ2-1|NA|TRBV7-2
TGTGCCAGCAGCTTAGTTAGAATGTACGGTGAGCAGTTCTTC
CASSLVRMYGEQFF
>14|NA|TRBJ1-3|TRBD1|TRBV29-1
TGCAGCGTTGCTAACAGGGGGCAGGAAAACACCATATATTTT
CSVANRGQENTIYF
>17|NA|TRBJ2-1|TRBD1|TRBV9
TGTGCCAGCAGCGTAGCCGGGGCCGGGACAGCATACAATGAGCAGTTCTTC
CASSVAGAGTAYNEQFF
>16|NA|TRBJ2-5|NA|TRBV9
TGTGCCAGCAGCTCAGGAGCTTGGAGGGGACAAGAGACCCAGTACTTC
CASSSGAWRGQETQYF
>15|NA|TRBJ2-7|TRBD2|TRBV6-5
TGTGCCAGCAGGGTCGGGACTAGCGGGGGATACGAGCAGTACTTC
CASRVGTSGGYEQYF
>12|NA|TRBJ2-1|NA|TRBV9
TGTGCCAGCAGCGCCTCGGGGGATGAGCAGTTCTTC
CASSASGDEQFF
>16|NA|TRBJ2-7|NA|TRBV6-5
TGTGCCAGCAGTTACTCAGCGACAGGGAGAGCGGGCGAGCAGTACTTC
CASSYSATGRAGEQYF
>15|NA|TRBJ1-2|NA|TRBV2
TGTGCCAGCGGAGGTCAGGGGCTCCAGGGGTATGGCTACACCTTC
CASGGQGLQGYGYTF
>15|NA|TRBJ1-4|NA|TRBV27
TGTGCCAGCAGTTTATCAACAGGTCCATGGGAAAAACTGTTTTTT
CASSLSTGPWEKLFF
>14|NA|TRBJ2-7|TRBD1|TRBV7-8
TGTGCCAGCAGCTTACCAGGGGGCGGCTACGAGCAGTACTTC
CASSLPGGGYEQYF
>15|NA|TRBJ2-1|NA|TRBV25-1
TGTGCCAGCAGTGAAGTCCTAGAAGGCTACAATGAGCAGTTCTTC
CASSEVLEGYNEQFF
>14|NA|TRBJ2-1|TRBD2|TRBV28
TGTGCCAGCACTATAGCGGGAGGGCCTAATGAGCAGTTCTTC
CASTIAGGPNEQFF
>16|NA|TRBJ2-3|TRBD2|TRBV5-6
TGTGCCAGCAGCTTGGTGACTAGCGCGAGCACAGATACGCAGTATTTT
CASSLVTSASTDTQYF